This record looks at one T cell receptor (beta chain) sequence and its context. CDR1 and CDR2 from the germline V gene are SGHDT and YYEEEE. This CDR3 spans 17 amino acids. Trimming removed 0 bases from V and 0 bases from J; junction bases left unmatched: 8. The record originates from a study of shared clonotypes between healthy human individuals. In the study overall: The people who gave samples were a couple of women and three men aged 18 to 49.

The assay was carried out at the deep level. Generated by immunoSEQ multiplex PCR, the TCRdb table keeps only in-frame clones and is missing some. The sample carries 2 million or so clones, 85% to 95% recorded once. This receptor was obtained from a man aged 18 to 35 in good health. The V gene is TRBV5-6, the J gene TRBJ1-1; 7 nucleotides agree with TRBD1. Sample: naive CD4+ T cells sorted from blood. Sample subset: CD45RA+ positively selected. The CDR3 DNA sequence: TGTGCCAGCAGCTTGGATCAGGGGGAAATCATGAACACTGAAGCTTTCTTT. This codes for CASSLDQGEIMNTEAFF.